The TCR beta chain under discussion was sequenced for a study of T cell responses to AZD1222 COVID-19 vaccine. This table comes from immunoSEQ multiplex PCR, and its TCRdb copy is limited to in-frame clones, with some not included. The sample holds around 150,000 clones, approximately 91% seen once. Turning to this clone: What it binds is not known.

Whole-study results and caveats: Close to half of all spike-specific TCRs reportedly target regions of the variants that are unmutated. Across the whole spike, CD4 TCRs peaked at regions 160-218 and 743-854.

The CDR3 runs 15 residues. V lost 2 bases and J lost 10, with 20 bases in between. Looked up from germline, CDR1 is LNHNV and CDR2 is YYDKDF (reference sequence). The source was peripheral blood, collected 28 days after the second AZD1222 dose. This clonotype was sampled from an adult who received the AZD1222 COVID-19 vaccine. The chain uses TRBV15 and TRBJ1-1; no firm D call. Written as DNA, the CDR3 is TGTGCCACCAGCAGACCGTACCTAGAGGGAGCCGGAGCTTTCTTT. Its translation: CATSRPYLEGAGAFF.